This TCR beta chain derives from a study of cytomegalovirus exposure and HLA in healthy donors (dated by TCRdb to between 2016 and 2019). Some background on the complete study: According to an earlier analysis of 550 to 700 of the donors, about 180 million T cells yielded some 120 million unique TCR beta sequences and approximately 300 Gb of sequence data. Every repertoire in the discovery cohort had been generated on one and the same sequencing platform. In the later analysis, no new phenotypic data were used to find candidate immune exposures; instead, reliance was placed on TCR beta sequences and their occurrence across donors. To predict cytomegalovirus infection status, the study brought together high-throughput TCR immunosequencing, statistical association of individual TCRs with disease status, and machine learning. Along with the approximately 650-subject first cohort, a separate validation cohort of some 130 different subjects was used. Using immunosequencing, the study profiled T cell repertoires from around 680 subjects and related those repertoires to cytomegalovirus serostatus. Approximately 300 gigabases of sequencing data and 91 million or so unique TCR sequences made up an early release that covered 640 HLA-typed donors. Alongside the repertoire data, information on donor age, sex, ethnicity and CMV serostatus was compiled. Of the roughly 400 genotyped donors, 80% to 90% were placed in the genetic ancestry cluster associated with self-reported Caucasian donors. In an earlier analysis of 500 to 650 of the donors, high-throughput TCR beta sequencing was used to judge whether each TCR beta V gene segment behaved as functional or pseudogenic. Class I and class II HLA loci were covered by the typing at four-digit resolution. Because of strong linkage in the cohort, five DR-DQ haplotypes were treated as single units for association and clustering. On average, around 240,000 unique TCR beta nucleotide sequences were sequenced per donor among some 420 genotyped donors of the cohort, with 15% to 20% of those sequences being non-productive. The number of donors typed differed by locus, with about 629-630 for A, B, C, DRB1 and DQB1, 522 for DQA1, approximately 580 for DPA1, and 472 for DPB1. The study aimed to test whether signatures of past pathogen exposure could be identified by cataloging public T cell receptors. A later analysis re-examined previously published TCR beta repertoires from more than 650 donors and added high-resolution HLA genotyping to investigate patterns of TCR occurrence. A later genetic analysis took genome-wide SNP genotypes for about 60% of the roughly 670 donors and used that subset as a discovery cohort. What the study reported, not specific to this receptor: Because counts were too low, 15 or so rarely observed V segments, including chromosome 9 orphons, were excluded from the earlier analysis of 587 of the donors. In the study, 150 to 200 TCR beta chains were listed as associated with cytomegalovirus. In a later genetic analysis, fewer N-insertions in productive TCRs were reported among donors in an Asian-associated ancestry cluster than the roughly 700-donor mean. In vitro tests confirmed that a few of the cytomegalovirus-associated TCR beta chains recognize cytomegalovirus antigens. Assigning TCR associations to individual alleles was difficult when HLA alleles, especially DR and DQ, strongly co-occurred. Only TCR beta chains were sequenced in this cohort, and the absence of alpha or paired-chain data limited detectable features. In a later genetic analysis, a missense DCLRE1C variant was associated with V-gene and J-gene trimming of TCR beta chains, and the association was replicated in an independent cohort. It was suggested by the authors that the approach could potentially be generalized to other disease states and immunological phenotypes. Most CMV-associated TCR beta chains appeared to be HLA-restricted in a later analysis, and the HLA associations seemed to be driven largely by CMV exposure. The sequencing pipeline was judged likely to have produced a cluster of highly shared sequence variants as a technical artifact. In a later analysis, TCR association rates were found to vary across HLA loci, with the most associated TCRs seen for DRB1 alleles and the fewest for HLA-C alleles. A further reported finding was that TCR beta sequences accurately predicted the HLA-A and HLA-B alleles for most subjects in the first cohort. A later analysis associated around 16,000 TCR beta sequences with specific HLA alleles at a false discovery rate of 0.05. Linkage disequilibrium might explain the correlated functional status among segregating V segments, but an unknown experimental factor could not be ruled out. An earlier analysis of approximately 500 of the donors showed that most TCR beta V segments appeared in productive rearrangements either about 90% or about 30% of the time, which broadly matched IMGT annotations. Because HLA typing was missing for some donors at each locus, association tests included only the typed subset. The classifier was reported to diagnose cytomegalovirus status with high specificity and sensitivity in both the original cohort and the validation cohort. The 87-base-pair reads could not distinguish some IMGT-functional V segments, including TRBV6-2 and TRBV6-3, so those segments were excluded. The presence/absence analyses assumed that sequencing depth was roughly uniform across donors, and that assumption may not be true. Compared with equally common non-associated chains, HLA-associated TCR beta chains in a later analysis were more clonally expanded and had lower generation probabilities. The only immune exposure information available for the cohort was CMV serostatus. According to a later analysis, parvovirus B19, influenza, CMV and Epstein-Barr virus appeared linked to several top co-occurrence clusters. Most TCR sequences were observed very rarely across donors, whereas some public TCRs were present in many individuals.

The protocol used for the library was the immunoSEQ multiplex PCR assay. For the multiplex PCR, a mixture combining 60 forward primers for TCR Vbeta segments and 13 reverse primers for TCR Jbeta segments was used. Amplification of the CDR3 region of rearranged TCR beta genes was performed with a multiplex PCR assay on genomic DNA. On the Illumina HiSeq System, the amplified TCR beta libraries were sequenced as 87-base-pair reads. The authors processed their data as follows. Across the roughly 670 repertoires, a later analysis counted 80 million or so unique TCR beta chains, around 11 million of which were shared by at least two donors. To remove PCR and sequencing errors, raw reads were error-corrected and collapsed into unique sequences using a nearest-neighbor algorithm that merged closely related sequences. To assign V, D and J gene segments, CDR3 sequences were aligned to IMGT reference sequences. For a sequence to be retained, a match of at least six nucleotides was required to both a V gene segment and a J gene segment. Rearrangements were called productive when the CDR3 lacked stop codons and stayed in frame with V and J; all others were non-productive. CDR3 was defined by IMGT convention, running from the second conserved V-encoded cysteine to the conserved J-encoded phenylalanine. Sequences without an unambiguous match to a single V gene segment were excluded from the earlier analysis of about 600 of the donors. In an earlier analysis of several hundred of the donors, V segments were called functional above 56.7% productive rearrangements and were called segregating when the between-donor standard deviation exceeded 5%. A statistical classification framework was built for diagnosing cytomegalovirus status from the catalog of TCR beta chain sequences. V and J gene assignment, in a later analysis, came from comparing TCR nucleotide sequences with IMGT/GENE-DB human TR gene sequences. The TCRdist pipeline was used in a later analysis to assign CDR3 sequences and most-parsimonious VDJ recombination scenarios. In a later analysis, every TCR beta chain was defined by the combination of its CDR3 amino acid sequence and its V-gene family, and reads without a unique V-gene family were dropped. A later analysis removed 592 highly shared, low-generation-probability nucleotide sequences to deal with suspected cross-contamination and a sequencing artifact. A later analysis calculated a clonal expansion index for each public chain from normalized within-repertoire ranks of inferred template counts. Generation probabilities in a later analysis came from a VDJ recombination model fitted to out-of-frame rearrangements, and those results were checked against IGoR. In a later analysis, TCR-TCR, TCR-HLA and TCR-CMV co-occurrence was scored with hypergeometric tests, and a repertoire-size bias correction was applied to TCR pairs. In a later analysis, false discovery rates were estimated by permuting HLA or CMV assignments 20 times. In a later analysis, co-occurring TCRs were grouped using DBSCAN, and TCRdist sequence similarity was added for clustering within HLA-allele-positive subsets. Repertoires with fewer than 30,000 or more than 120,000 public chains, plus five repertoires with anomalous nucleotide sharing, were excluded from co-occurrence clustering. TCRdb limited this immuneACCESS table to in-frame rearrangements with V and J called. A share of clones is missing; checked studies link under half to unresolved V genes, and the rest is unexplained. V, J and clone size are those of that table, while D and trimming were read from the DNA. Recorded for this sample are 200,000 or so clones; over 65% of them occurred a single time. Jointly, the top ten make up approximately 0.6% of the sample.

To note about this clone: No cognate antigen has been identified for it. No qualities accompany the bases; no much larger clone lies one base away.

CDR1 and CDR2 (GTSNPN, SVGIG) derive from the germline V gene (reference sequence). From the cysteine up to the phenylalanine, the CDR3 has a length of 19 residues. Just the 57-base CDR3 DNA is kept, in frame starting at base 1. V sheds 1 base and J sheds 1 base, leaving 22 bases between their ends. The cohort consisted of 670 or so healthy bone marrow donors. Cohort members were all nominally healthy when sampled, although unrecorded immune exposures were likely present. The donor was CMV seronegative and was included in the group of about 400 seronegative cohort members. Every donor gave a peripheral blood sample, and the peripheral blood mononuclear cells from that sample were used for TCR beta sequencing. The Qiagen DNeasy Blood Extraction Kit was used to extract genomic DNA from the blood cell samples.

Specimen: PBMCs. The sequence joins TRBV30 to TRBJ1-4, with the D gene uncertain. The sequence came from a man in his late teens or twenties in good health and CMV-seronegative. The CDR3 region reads CAWSGPPRNAGGTNEKLFF. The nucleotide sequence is TGTGCCTGGAGTGGCCCTCCCCGGAACGCCGGAGGAACTAATGAAAAACTGTTTTTT. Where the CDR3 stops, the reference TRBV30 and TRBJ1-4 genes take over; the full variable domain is SQTIHQWPATLVQPVGSPLSLECTVEGTSNPNLYWYRQAAGRGLQLLFYSVGIGQISSEVPQNLSASRPQDRQFILSSKKLLLSDSGFYLCAWSGPPRNAGGTNEKLFFGSGTQLSVL.